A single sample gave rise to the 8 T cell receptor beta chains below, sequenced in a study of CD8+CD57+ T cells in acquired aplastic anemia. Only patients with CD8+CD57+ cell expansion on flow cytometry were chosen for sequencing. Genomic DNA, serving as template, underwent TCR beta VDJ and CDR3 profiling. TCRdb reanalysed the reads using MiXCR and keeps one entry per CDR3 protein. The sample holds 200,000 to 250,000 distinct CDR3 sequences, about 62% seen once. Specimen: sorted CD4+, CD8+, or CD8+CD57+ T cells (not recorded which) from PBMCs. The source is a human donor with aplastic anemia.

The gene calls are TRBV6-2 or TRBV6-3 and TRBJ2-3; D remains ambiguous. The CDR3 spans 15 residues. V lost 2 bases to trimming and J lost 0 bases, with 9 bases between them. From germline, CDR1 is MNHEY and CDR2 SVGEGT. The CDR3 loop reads CASSYVGRSTDTQYF. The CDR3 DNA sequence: TGTGCCAGCAGTTACGTGGGCAGGAGCACAGATACGCAGTATTTT.

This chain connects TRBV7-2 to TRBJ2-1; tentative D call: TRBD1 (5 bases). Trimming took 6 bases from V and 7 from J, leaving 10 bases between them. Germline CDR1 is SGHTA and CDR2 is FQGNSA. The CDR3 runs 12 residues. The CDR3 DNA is TGTGCCAGCAGTTCCAGGGTAAATGAGCAGTTCTTC. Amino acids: CASSSRVNEQFF. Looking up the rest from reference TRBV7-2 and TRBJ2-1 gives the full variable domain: GAGVSQSPSNKVTEKGKDVELRCDPISGHTALYWYRQSLGQGLEFLIYFQGNSAPDKSGLPSDRFSAERTGGSVSTLTIQRTQQEDSAVYLCASSSRVNEQFFGPGTRLTVL.

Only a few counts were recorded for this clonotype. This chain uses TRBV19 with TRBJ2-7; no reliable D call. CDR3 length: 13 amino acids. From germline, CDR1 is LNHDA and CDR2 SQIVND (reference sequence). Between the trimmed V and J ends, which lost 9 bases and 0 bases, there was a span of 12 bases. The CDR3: CASSYSSSYEQYF. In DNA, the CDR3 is TGTGCCAGCTCGTACTCAAGCTCCTACGAGCAGTACTTC.

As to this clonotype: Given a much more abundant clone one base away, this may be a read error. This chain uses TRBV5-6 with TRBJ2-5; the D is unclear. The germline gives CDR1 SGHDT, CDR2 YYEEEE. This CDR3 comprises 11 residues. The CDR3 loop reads CASSSIETQCF. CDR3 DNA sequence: TGTGCCAGCAGCTCGATAGAGACCCAGTGCTTC.

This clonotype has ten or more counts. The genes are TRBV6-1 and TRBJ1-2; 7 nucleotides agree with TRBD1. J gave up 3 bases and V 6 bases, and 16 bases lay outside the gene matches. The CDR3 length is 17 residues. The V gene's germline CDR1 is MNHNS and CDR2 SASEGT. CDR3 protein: CASSPKGQTGIYYGYTF. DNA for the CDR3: TGTGCCAGCAGCCCGAAGGGACAGACCGGAATTTACTATGGCTACACCTTC.

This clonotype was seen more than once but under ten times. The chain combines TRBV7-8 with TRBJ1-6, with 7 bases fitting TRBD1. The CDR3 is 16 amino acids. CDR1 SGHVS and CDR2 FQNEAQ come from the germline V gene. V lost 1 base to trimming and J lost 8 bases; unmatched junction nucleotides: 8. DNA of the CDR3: TGTGCCAGCAGCTTAGTGGCCAGGGGGTCGGATTCACCCCTCCACTTT. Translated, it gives CASSLVARGSDSPLHF.

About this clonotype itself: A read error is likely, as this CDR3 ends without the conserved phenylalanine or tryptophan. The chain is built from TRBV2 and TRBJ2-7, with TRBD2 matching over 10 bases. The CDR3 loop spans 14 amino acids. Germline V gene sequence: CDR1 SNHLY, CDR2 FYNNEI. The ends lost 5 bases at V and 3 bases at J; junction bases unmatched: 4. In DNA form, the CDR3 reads TGTGCCAGCAGTTACGGGACTAGCGACTACGAGCAGTACTCC. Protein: CASSYGTSDYEQYS.

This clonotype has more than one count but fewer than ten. CDR3 coding DNA: TGTGCCAGCAGTCTCACGTTTAATTCACCCCTCCACTTT. Protein product: CASSLTFNSPLHF. The chain links TRBV28 to TRBJ1-6; D gene unclear. Germline V gives CDR1 MDHEN, CDR2 SYDVKM. This CDR3 comprises 13 residues. With 5 bases removed from V and 6 bases from J, the gap between germline ends came to 8 bases.